This TCR beta chain was recorded in a study of T cell responses to AZD1222 COVID-19 vaccine. Points from the study as a whole: Donors in the cohort were predominantly white British and more often female, and clonal diversity was possibly underestimated. The number of AZD1222 recipients seropositive at baseline was only five to seven. Nearly half of spike-specific TCRs reportedly target variant regions that are unmutated in the B.1.351 and B.1.1.7 variants. Across the whole spike, CD4 TCRs peaked at regions 160-218 and 743-854.

Here immunoSEQ multiplex PCR was the method, and the copy in TCRdb shows in-frame clones only, minus some. This repertoire shows 150,000 to 200,000 clones, 70% to 90% found once; its top ten account for approximately 4.2%. To note about this clone: No antigen is known for it.

Sequences were derived from peripheral blood, sampled 28 days after the second dose of the MenACWY control vaccine. The receptor was isolated from an adult who received the MenACWY meningococcal vaccine as a control.

The CDR3 nucleotides read TGCGCCAGCAATCAGGAGAGGCGCGGTAAAGAAGCTTTCTTT. Residues: CASNQERRGKEAFF. The gene calls are TRBV10-2 and TRBJ1-1, with D unresolved. V lost 7 bases and J lost 8, with 20 bases in between. CDR1 is WSHSY and CDR2 is SAAADI in the germline V gene. The length of the CDR3 is 14 residues.